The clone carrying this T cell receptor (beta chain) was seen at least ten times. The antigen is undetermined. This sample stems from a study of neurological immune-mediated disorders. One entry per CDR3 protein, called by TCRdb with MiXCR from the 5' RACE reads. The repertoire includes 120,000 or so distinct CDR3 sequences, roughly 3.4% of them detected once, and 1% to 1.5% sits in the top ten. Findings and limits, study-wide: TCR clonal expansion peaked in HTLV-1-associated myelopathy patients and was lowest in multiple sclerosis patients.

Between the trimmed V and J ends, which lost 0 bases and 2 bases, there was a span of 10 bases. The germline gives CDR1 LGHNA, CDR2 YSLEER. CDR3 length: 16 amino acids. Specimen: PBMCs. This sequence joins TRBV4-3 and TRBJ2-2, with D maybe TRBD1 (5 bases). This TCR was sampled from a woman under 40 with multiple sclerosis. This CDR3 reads CASSQDSGLNTGELFF. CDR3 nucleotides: TGCGCCAGCAGCCAAGATTCAGGGTTAAACACCGGGGAGCTGTTTTTT.